These 9 T cell receptor beta chains came from one sample sequenced in a study of naive and memory T cell subsets. The library had UMIs added by 3' ligation of an oligonucleotide to TCR cDNA. The SP2 primer and nested alpha and beta constant region primers amplified ligated cDNA in four rounds. TCRdb fed the 5' RACE reads into MiXCR, producing one record per CDR3 protein. The repertoire has about 62,000 distinct CDR3 sequences, approximately 8.5% of them found once; the top ten carry about a fifth. The receptors come from a female donor in good health.

About this clonotype itself: A single base separates this from a much larger clone, so it may be a read error. The V gene is TRBV21-1, the J gene TRBJ2-4; TRBD1, the table's D call, lacks a check against the DNA. TRBV21-1 is a pseudogene segment. The CDR3 loop spans 18 amino acids. The CDR3 reads CASTLRGGGGRAKNIQYF. The CDR3 DNA sequence: TGTGCCAGCACCCTCAGAGGAGGGGGCGGCCGGGCCAAAAACATTCAGTACTTC.

The J gene is TRBJ1-3, the V gene TRBV28; D gene unclear. Looked up from germline, CDR1 is MDHEN and CDR2 is SYDVKM. Trimming shortened V by 5 bases and J by 6 bases, and 14 bases separated the two germline ends. The CDR3 is made up of 14 amino acids. The CDR3 loop is CASSPPWPENTIYF. The CDR3 DNA follows: TGTGCCAGCAGTCCCCCGTGGCCTGAAAACACCATATATTTT.

This clonotype was found once. Given a much more abundant clone one base away, this may be a read error. The CDR3 does not close with the conserved phenylalanine or tryptophan, likely indicating a read error. V and J are TRBV28 and TRBJ2-7; D is unresolved. Germline values: CDR1 MDHEN, CDR2 SYDVKM. With 5 bases removed from V and 0 bases from J, the gap between germline ends came to 20 bases. There are 17 residues in the CDR3. The CDR3 DNA reads as TGTGCCAGCAGTCCTCCTCCCGGTCTTCTAAGCTCCTACGAGCAGTACCTC. This gives the protein CASSPPPGLLSSYEQYL.

This clonotype was seen repeatedly, ten times or more. The rearrangement uses TRBV11-3 and TRBJ2-7; tentative D call: TRBD2 (5 bases). Germline CDR1 and CDR2: SGHNT and YENEEA. With 3 bases removed from V and 4 bases from J, the gap between germline ends came to 10 bases. The CDR3 contains 13 residues. The CDR3: CASSLSDSYEQYF. In DNA, the CDR3 is TGTGCCAGCAGCTTGTCGGACTCTTACGAGCAGTACTTC.

This clonotype came up a few times. The J gene is TRBJ2-5, the V gene TRBV12-3 or TRBV12-4, with 8 bases lining up with TRBD2. This CDR3 is built from 13 residues. Trimming took 3 bases from V and 4 from J; bases not matched to a gene: 1. Here the CDR3 DNA reads TGTGCCAGCAGTTTTCGGGGGGGAGAGACCCAGTACTTC. Protein sequence: CASSFRGGETQYF.

The table lists this clonotype with a few counts. The chain combines TRBV29-1 with TRBJ2-3; a possible D gene is TRBD2 (6 bases). V lost 4 bases and J lost 0, with 11 bases in between. This CDR3 has 14 amino acids. CDR1 is SQVTM and CDR2 is ANQGSEA in the germline V gene. The CDR3 spells CSVGRGASTDTQYF. CDR3 nucleotide sequence: TGCAGCGTTGGGCGGGGAGCAAGCACAGATACGCAGTATTTT.

This clonotype was recorded at least ten times. This chain joins TRBV2 and TRBJ2-1; tentatively, D is TRBD2 (5 bases). CDR3 length: 10 amino acids. V gave up 5 bases and J gave up 10 bases, with 6 bases separating them. Germline V gene sequence: CDR1 SNHLY, CDR2 FYNNEI. The CDR3 nucleotides read TGTGCCAGCAGTAGGGAGGAGCAGTTCTTC. Its protein is CASSREEQFF. The whole variable domain, remainder taken from reference TRBV2 and TRBJ2-1, is EPEVTQTPSHQVTQMGQEVILRCVPISNHLYFYWYRQILGQKVEFLVSFYNNEISEKSEIFDDQFSVERPDGSNFTLKIRSTKLEDSAMYFCASSREEQFFGPGTRLTVL.

This clonotype was counted a few times. The genes are TRBV12-3 or TRBV12-4 and TRBJ2-7; no clear D. V dropped 3 bases and J dropped 3 bases, with 9 bases sitting between them. The CDR3 covers 13 residues. CDR3 sequence reads: CASSFPSHYEQYF. The CDR3 DNA sequence: TGTGCCAGCAGTTTTCCCAGCCACTACGAGCAGTACTTC.

This clonotype was seen only a few times. This sequence joins TRBV7-9 and TRBJ2-1; TRBD2 matches at 9 bases. This CDR3 is built from 16 residues. J was trimmed by 4 bases and V by 2 bases; bases with no gene match: 6. CDR1 and CDR2 from the germline V gene are SEHNR and FQNEAQ (reference sequence). DNA for the CDR3: TGTGCCAGCAGCTTAACGGCTAGCGGGACTTACAATGAGCAGTTCTTC. This codes for CASSLTASGTYNEQFF. Together with reference TRBV7-9 and TRBJ2-1, the CDR3 gives the full variable domain: DTGVSQNPRHKITKRGQNVTFRCDPISEHNRLYWYRQTLGQGPEFLTYFQNEAQLEKSRLLSDRFSAERPKGSFSTLEIQRTEQGDSAMYLCASSLTASGTYNEQFFGPGTRLTVL.